This passage covers 29 T cell receptor beta chains from one sample sequenced in a study of T cell responses to AZD1222 COVID-19 vaccine. Sequencing used immunoSEQ multiplex PCR; TCRdb keeps in-frame clones, though not all of them. The sample holds roughly 110,000 clones, 89% seen once. The starting material was peripheral blood, obtained on day 0 of AZD1222 vaccination. Source of these receptors: an adult in good health.

V usage is TRBV2 and J usage is TRBJ2-1; the D gene is possibly TRBD2 (5 bases). Germline values: CDR1 SNHLY, CDR2 FYNNEI. The CDR3 has 12 residues. V was trimmed by 8 bases and J by 7 bases, leaving 12 bases between them. The CDR3 coding sequence is TGTGCCAGCCGGGATCCCCTTAATGAGCAGTTCTTC. It translates to CASRDPLNEQFF.

The chain carries TRBV10-1 and TRBJ1-5, with D possibly being TRBD1 (5 bases). Trimming removed 6 bases at V and 0 bases at J, with 9 bases between. The CDR3 spans 14 residues. From germline, CDR1 is WNHNN and CDR2 SYGVQD (reference sequence). CDR3 in amino acids: CASRIRDSNQPQHF. The CDR3 coding sequence is TGCGCCAGCAGAATCAGGGATAGCAATCAGCCCCAGCATTTT.

The chain carries TRBV20-1 and TRBJ1-5; 9 bases map to TRBD1. Germline values: CDR1 DFQATT, CDR2 SNEGSKA (reference sequence). V shed 3 bases, J shed 7 bases, and the junction held 7 bases outside the gene matches. This CDR3 comprises 14 residues. CDR3 nucleotides: TGCAGTGCTAGTAAACAGGGGGCAAAGCAGCCCCAGCATTTT. As protein: CSASKQGAKQPQHF.

This chain uses TRBV19 with TRBJ2-3, with 9 bases lining up with TRBD2. With V trimmed by 3 bases and J by 4 bases, 5 bases remained unmatched. CDR3 length: 15 amino acids. Germline CDR1 LNHDA, CDR2 SQIVND (reference sequence). Here the CDR3 reads CASSMRREGPDTQYF. The CDR3 region has the DNA TGTGCCAGTAGTATGAGGCGGGAGGGACCAGATACGCAGTATTTT.

This sequence joins TRBV7-9 and TRBJ2-1, with D possibly matching TRBD1 (6 bases). The CDR3 sequence is 15 residues long. Deletions cut 5 bases from V and 2 bases from J, with 13 bases between. The germline V gene has CDR1 SEHNR and CDR2 FQNEAQ (reference sequence). Here the CDR3 reads CASSIQGSTYNEQFF. The CDR3 DNA is TGTGCCAGCAGCATACAGGGTAGCACCTACAATGAGCAGTTCTTC.

The chain joins TRBV5-8 to TRBJ2-3; TRBD2 matches 15 bases. The CDR3 covers 17 residues. Germline V gives CDR1 SGHTS, CDR2 YDEGEE. The V and J ends lost 3 bases and 3 bases, in that order; junction bases with no gene match: 5. CDR3 DNA sequence: TGTGCCAGCAGCTGGGCCGGGACTAGCGGGGGGACAGATACGCAGTATTTT. Its translation is CASSWAGTSGGTDTQYF.

This chain uses TRBV7-2 with TRBJ1-6; D is uncertain. CDR1 is SGHTA, CDR2 FQGNSA, per germline. Deletions cut 2 bases from V and 3 bases from J, with 5 bases between. The CDR3 spans 14 residues. This CDR3 is CASSLSYYNSPLHF. The CDR3 nucleotides read TGTGCCAGCAGCTTAAGCTACTATAATTCACCCCTCCACTTT.

This rearrangement joins TRBV29-1 to TRBJ2-7; 8 bases agree with TRBD1. The CDR3 contains 12 residues. V shed 4 bases, J shed 3 bases, and the junction held 2 bases outside the gene matches. Germline CDR1 and CDR2: SQVTM and ANQGSEA. CDR3 sequence: CSVAGQGYEQYF. The CDR3 DNA reads TGCAGCGTTGCAGGACAGGGCTACGAGCAGTACTTC.

The chain joins TRBV5-1 to TRBJ2-1; the D gene could be TRBD1 or TRBD2 (5 bases each). Germline loops: CDR1 SGHRS, CDR2 YFSETQ. The CDR3 runs to 15 residues. Trimming shortened V by 0 bases and J by 0 bases, and 7 bases separated the two germline ends. This CDR3 reads CASSLGGSSYNEQFF. The CDR3 region has the DNA TGCGCCAGCAGCTTGGGGGGGAGCTCCTACAATGAGCAGTTCTTC.

CDR3 amino acids: CASTLAGGSSYNEQFF. Written as DNA, the CDR3 is TGCGCCAGCACCTTAGCGGGAGGGAGCTCCTACAATGAGCAGTTCTTC. The V and J genes are TRBV5-1 and TRBJ2-1, with TRBD2 matching over 11 bases. The J segment lost 0 bases and the V segment lost 6 bases, leaving 5 bases of the junction unmatched. This CDR3 region has 16 residues. CDR1 is SGHRS, CDR2 YFSETQ, per germline.

The chain is built from TRBV3-1 (or the pseudogene TRBV3-2) and TRBJ1-3; no clear D gene. The germline V gene has CDR1 LGHDT and CDR2 YNNKEL (reference sequence). Trimming shortened V by 8 bases and J by 0 bases, and 17 bases separated the two germline ends. This CDR3 has 16 amino acids. The CDR3 region has the DNA TGTGCCAGCCGGGAGTATCCCACGAGCTCTGGAAACACCATATATTTT. Encoded protein: CASREYPTSSGNTIYF.

This clone was recorded only once. The V and J genes are TRBV7-3 and TRBJ2-3; D call uncertain. This CDR3 contains 13 residues. Trimming cost V 1 base and J 4 bases, with 6 bases left between them. CDR1 and CDR2 from the germline V gene are SGHTA and FQGTGA. The CDR3 DNA follows: TGTGCCAGCAGCTTAAGTCTAGCAGATACGCAGTATTTT. Translating it yields CASSLSLADTQYF.

V and J are TRBV5-6 and TRBJ1-4, with a possible D match to TRBD1 (5 bases). The V gene lost 4 bases and the J gene lost 4 bases, with 17 bases spanning the gap. CDR1 is SGHDT, CDR2 YYEEEE, per germline. The CDR3 is made up of 16 amino acids. CDR3 protein: CASSRKSEGVNEKLFF. The CDR3 bases are TGTGCCAGCAGCCGTAAGTCCGAAGGGGTTAATGAAAAACTGTTTTTT.

For this clone: Additional DNA sequences in this sample encode the identical CDR3. Here the CDR3 reads CASSLSGSTDTQYF. The CDR3 DNA reads as TGTGCCAGCAGCTTGTCCGGGTCCACAGATACGCAGTATTTT. The V call is TRBV7-2, the J call TRBJ2-3; D uncertain. Germline V lookup: CDR1 SGHTA, CDR2 FQGNSA. The CDR3 is made up of 14 amino acids. V shed 3 bases and J shed 2 bases, with 9 bases lying between them.

The gene calls are TRBV3-1 (or the pseudogene TRBV3-2) and TRBJ1-5; no clear D. Trimming stripped 1 base from V and 9 bases from J, with 16 bases between. This CDR3 contains 15 residues. Germline CDR1 LGHDT, CDR2 YNNKEL (reference sequence). The CDR3 here is CASSQGAGVLLPQHF. In DNA form, the CDR3 reads TGTGCCAGCAGCCAAGGAGCCGGAGTGCTTTTGCCCCAGCATTTT.

The V and J genes are TRBV27 and TRBJ1-2; D remains ambiguous. The germline V gene has CDR1 MNHEY and CDR2 SMNVEV (reference sequence). The CDR3 spans 17 residues. Trimming left V 7 bases short and J 5 bases short, with 26 bases between. This CDR3 reads CASKKYSAEQRVYGYTF. In DNA form, the CDR3 reads TGTGCCAGCAAAAAATATAGCGCGGAACAGAGGGTTTATGGCTACACCTTC.

J is TRBJ2-7 and V is TRBV4-1, with 9 bases fitting TRBD2. The germline V gene has CDR1 MGHRA and CDR2 YSYEKL. CDR3 size: 16 residues. J lost 3 bases, V lost 0 bases, and 6 bases had no gene match. CDR3 loop: CASSQEKLAGIYEQYF. CDR3 sequence (DNA): TGCGCCAGCAGCCAAGAGAAGCTAGCGGGAATCTACGAGCAGTACTTC.

This sequence joins TRBV10-3 and TRBJ1-2; 9 bases line up with TRBD1. Germline V gene sequence: CDR1 ENHRY, CDR2 SYGVKD. V shed 7 bases, J shed 0 bases, and the junction held 9 bases outside the gene matches. This CDR3 region has 16 residues. The CDR3 region has the DNA TGTGCCATCATGGGGGATGGACAGGGGTCTAACTATGGCTACACCTTC. Its translation: CAIMGDGQGSNYGYTF.

V usage is TRBV7-7 and J usage is TRBJ2-2, with TRBD1 matching 7 bases. Germline CDR1 reads SSHAT; CDR2 reads FNYEAQ (reference sequence). The CDR3 is 14 amino acids. V was clipped by 6 bases and J by 5 bases; unmatched bases: 6. The CDR3 reads CASSRDSETGELFF. The CDR3 nucleotides are TGTGCCAGCAGTCGGGACAGCGAAACCGGGGAGCTGTTTTTT.

V and J are TRBV28 and TRBJ1-1, with D hard to call. Germline-derived CDR1 and CDR2 are MDHEN and SYDVKM. Trimming pared 2 bases from V and 10 bases from J, leaving 20 bases between. The CDR3 has 15 amino acids. CDR3 sequence reads: CASSLMREGFLGAFF. The CDR3 DNA follows: TGTGCCAGCAGTTTAATGAGGGAGGGTTTTTTAGGAGCTTTCTTT.

V and J are TRBV11-2 and TRBJ2-4, with D perhaps given as TRBD1 or TRBD2 (5 bases each). The better agreement between TRBJ2-5 and the DNA end casts doubt on the J call. CDR3 length: 12 residues. From germline, CDR1 is SGHAT and CDR2 FQNNGV. CDR3 nucleotide sequence: TGTGCCAGCAGCTTAGGGGGACAGACCCAGTACTTC. Translating it yields CASSLGGQTQYF.

CDR3 region: CAIFTLAENYNEQFF. CDR3 coding DNA: TGTGCCATCTTTACACTAGCGGAGAACTACAATGAGCAGTTCTTC. J is TRBJ2-1 and V is TRBV28, with 8 nucleotides matching TRBD2. The CDR3 loop spans 15 amino acids. Looked up from germline, CDR1 is MDHEN and CDR2 is SYDVKM. V dropped 10 bases and J dropped 3; count of bases not matched to a gene: 11.

The chain links TRBV6-1 to TRBJ2-7, with 7 bases lining up with TRBD1. CDR3 length: 13 residues. The V gene's germline CDR1 is MNHNS and CDR2 SASEGT. V lost 3 bases to trimming and J lost 3 bases; unmatched junction nucleotides: 2. CDR3: CASSDRQGYEQYF. The CDR3 bases are TGTGCCAGCAGTGACCGACAGGGCTACGAGCAGTACTTC.

The chain couples TRBV2 to TRBJ2-1; 7 bases are a match to TRBD1. This CDR3 spans 13 amino acids. Per germline, CDR1 SNHLY and CDR2 FYNNEI. The V segment lost 4 bases and the J segment 12 bases; nucleotides outside the gene matches: 9. The CDR3 loop reads CASSGGQVVAQFF. As DNA, the CDR3 is TGTGCCAGCAGTGGAGGACAGGTTGTTGCGCAGTTCTTC.

The chain carries TRBV27 and TRBJ1-1; the D is unclear. Germline values: CDR1 MNHEY, CDR2 SMNVEV (reference sequence). V lost 5 bases, J lost 4 bases, and 11 bases lay in between. This CDR3 comprises 13 residues. CDR3 region: CASSPGRGTEAFF. The CDR3 nucleotides are TGTGCCAGCAGTCCCGGTCGGGGCACTGAAGCTTTCTTT.

The chain is built from TRBV6-6 and TRBJ2-7; tentatively, D is TRBD1 (6 bases). The CDR3 has 11 amino acids. The germline V gene encodes CDR1 MNHNY and CDR2 SVGAGI (reference sequence). Trimming shortened V by 6 bases and J by 4 bases, and 7 bases separated the two germline ends. The CDR3 loop reads CASRDRYEQYF. CDR3 bases: TGTGCCAGCAGAGACAGGTACGAGCAGTACTTC.

This clone was found a few times. One end of the junction does not line up with germline, which may come from a read error. J is TRBJ1-2 and V is TRBV28; no reliable D call. CDR3 length: 12 residues. The germline V gene encodes CDR1 MDHEN and CDR2 SYDVKM. Here the CDR3 DNA reads TGTGCCAGCAGCTTTGACGGTCCTAGGGCGGTTTTC. Protein: CASSFDGPRAVF.

The chain joins TRBV10-3 to TRBJ2-7; 10 nucleotides line up with TRBD2. The J segment lost 4 bases and the V segment lost 0 bases, leaving 6 bases of the junction unmatched. The CDR3 loop spans 16 amino acids. Germline values: CDR1 ENHRY, CDR2 SYGVKD. The CDR3 sequence is CAISESSASGSYEQYF. The CDR3 DNA sequence: TGTGCCATCAGTGAGTCGTCGGCTAGCGGGAGTTACGAGCAGTACTTC.

The rearrangement uses TRBV18 and TRBJ1-2; possibly TRBD1 for D (6 bases). CDR1 KGHSH and CDR2 LQKENI come from the germline V gene. This CDR3 is 16 amino acids long. The V end was cut by 0 bases, the J end by 8 bases, with 19 bases between. The CDR3 bases are TGTGCCAGCTCACCACCGACCATGGGGGGGGCATCCGGCTACACCTTC. Translating gives CASSPPTMGGASGYTF. The full variable domain, with the rest looked up from reference TRBV18 and TRBJ1-2, is NAGVMQNPRHLVRRRGQEARLRCSPMKGHSHVYWYRQLPEEGLKFMVYLQKENIIDESGMPKERFSAEFPKEGPSILRIQQVVRGDSAAYFCASSPPTMGGASGYTFGSGTRLTVV.